Sequencing of this T cell receptor beta chain was carried out in a study of blood T cell repertoires in COVID-19. Study in general: Donors in the United States, Italy and Spain gave samples during acute or convalescent COVID-19. Sample material is recorded as cDNA or gDNA derived from T cells, B-cell-depleted T cells, or PBMCs.

Per the original methods: For nucleated cells, counts were estimated from reference gene primer amplification. Sequencing was performed with immunoSEQ multiplex PCR; in TCRdb, only in-frame clones are kept and a portion is missing. V, J and clone size derive from that table, while D and trimming were established from the DNA sequence. The sample lists about 200,000 clones, more than 75% occurring once. The CDR3 totals 18 residues. Germline V gene lookup returns CDR1 ENHRY and CDR2 SYGVKD. Trimming cost V 0 bases and J 0 bases; bases outside gene matches: 9. The rearrangement uses TRBV10-3 and TRBJ2-3; 7 bases fit TRBD2. The receptor was derived from a woman of 80 years or more with acute or convalescent COVID-19. Sequenced: peripheral blood. Here the CDR3 reads CAISESGISRGSTDTQYF. The CDR3 bases are TGTGCCATCAGTGAGTCGGGGATCTCGCGGGGGAGCACAGATACGCAGTATTTT.